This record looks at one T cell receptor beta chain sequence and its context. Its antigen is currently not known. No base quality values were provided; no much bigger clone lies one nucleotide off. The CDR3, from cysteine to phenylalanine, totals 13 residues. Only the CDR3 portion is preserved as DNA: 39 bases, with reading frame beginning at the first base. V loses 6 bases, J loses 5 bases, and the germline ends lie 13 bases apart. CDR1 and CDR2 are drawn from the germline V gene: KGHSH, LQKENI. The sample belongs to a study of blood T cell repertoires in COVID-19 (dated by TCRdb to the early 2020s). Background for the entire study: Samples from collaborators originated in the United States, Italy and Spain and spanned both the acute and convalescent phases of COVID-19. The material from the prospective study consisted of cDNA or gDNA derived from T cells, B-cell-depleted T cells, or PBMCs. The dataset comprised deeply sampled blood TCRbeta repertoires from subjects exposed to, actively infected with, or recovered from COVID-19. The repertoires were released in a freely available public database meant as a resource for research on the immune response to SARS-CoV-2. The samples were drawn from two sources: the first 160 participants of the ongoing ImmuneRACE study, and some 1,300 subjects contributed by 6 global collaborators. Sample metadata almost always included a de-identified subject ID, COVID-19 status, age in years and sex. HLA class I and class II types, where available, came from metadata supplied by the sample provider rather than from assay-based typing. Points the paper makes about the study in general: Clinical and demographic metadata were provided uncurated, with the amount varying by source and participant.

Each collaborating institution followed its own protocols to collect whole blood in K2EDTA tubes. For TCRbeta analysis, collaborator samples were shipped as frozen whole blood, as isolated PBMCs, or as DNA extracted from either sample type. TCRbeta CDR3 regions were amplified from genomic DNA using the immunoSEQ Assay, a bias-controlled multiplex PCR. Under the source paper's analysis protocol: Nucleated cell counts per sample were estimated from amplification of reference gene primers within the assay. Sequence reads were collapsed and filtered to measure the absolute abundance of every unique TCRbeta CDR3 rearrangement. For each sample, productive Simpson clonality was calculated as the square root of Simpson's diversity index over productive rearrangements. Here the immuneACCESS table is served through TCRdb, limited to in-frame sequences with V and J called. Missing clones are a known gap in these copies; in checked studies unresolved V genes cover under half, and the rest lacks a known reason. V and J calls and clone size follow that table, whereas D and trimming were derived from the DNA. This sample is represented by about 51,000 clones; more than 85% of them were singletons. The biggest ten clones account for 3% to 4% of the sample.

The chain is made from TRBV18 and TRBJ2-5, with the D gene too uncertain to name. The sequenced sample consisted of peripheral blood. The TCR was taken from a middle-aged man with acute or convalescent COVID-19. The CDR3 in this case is CASSRDPGETQYF. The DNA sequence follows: TGTGCCAGCTCGCGCGACCCCGGGGAGACCCAGTACTTC.